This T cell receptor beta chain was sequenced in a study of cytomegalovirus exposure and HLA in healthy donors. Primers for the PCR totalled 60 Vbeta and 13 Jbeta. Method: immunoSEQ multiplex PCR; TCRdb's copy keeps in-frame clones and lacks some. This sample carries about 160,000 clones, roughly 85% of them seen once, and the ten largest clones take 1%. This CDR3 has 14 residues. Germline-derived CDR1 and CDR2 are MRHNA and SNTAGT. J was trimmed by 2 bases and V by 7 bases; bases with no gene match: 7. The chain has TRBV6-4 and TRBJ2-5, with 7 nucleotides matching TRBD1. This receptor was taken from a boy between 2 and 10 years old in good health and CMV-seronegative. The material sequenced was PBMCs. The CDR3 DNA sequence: TGTGCCAGCATTCTGACAGGGACACAAGAGACCCAGTACTTC. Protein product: CASILTGTQETQYF.